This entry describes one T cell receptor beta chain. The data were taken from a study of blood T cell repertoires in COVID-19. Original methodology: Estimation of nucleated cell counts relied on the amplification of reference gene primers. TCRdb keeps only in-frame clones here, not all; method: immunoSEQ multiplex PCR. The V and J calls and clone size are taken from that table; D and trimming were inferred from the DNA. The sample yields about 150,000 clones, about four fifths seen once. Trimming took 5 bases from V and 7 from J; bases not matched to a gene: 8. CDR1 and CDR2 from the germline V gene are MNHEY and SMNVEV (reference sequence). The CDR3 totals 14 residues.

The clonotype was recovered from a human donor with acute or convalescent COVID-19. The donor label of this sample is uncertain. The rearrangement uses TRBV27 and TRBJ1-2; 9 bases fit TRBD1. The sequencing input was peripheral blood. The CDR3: CASSPLQGASGYTF. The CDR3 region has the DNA TGTGCCAGCAGTCCATTACAGGGGGCAAGTGGCTACACCTTC.